This T cell receptor beta chain was obtained from a study of a mutant IDH1 vaccine in newly diagnosed glioma. Study findings and constraints: The occurrence of vaccine-induced immune responses was seen in around 94% of patients.

TCRdb's table, derived via immunoSEQ multiplex PCR, lists solely in-frame clones and lacks some. The top ten clones hold nearly 7.5% of a sample with 50,000 or so clones, about 81% of them seen once. Looked up from germline, CDR1 is MNHEY and CDR2 is SVGAGI. Trimming shortened V by 6 bases and J by 3 bases, and 14 bases separated the two germline ends. This CDR3 is 14 amino acids long. About this clone: Its antigen is not known.

Stated time point: week 5, during vaccination. The study gave 300 ug of mutant IDH1 20-mer peptide per vaccine dose, with topical imiquimod. Astrocytomas found in donors were new, WHO grade 3 or 4, IDH1-mutant and ATRX-lost. The sequences come from PBMCs, collected from a glioma patient whose treatment included an IDH1 peptide vaccine. The origin of this receptor is a woman aged 50 to 60 with glioma. The V and J genes are TRBV6-5 and TRBJ1-2, with D possibly TRBD1 on 5 matching bases. As DNA, the CDR3 is TGTGCCAGCAGCCTGGCGGGCAGGGACTATGGCTACACCTTC. It encodes CASSLAGRDYGYTF.